This T cell receptor beta chain came from a study of blood T cell repertoires in COVID-19. Background on the study: Material from acute and convalescent COVID-19 was sourced from the United States, Italy and Spain. From T cells, B-cell-depleted T cells, or PBMCs came the material, which was cDNA or gDNA.

In the original processing: The authors estimated nucleated cell counts from reference gene primer amplification. Repertoires were generated with immunoSEQ multiplex PCR, while TCRdb's copy carries only in-frame clones and drops some. V, J and clone size derive from that table, while D and trimming were established from the DNA sequence. The repertoire consists of some 240,000 clones, with around 85% occurring once and the leading ten covering 3% to 4%. Details on this clone: The limits of the CDR3 on the DNA are not certain, so only TCRdb's listed CDR3 is given.

The CDR3 length is 13 residues, termini included. The TCR originated in a woman in her 40s with acute COVID-19. The sequenced sample was PBMCs or T cells enriched from blood (not recorded which). The rearrangement joins TRBV21-1 to TRBJ1-1; the tabulated D call, TRBD1, remains unverified against the DNA. TRBV21-1 is noted as a pseudogene. CDR3 region: CASFGQGNTEAFF.